This T cell receptor (beta chain) is drawn from a study of spatial heterogeneity in lung cancer. At the level of the study: Alpha-chain sequences were consistently detected in smaller numbers than beta-chain sequences. Whole-study results and caveats: Counts that tracked tumor mutation counts were those of expanded intratumoral alpha and beta TCRs.

The CDR3 consists of 15 residues. CDR1 and CDR2 (germline): SEHNR, FQNEAQ (reference sequence). V was cut by 1 base and J by 3 bases, with 12 bases left in between. In its sample, this clonotype was seen many times. The antigen is unknown. Via MiXCR, TCRdb re-called the 5' RACE reads, giving one row per CDR3 protein. The table shows several thousand distinct CDR3 sequences, with over 3.5% occurring only once. Time point reported: sample taken at primary tumor resection. Frozen PBMC, nontumor lung or tumor provided whole RNA, which was sequenced unsorted. The sample consisted of lung tumor tissue, taken at surgery. The chain links TRBV7-9 to TRBJ1-2, with D perhaps TRBD1 (5 bases). This receptor was obtained from a female donor with early-stage non-small cell lung cancer. The DNA of the CDR3 is TGTGCCAGCAGCTTAGGTGTCGCAGGGCACTATGGCTACACCTTC. The encoded protein is CASSLGVAGHYGYTF.